The sequence of this TCR beta chain was determined in a study of T cell repertoires in cytomegalovirus infection (dated by TCRdb to the late 2010s). At the level of the whole study: Donor HLA type was relevant to the analysis, as public TCR beta signatures indicated carriage of CMV infection together with the matching HLA type.

These reads were obtained on an Illumina HiSeq 1500. TCRdb reran the public reads through fastp at Q25 and MiXCR, keeping productive beta chains. Duplicate CDR3 protein sequences are folded into a single record with the most common DNA and genes. Within this sample are approximately 71,000 distinct CDR3 sequences, with approximately 3.6% of them counted one time only. The biggest ten clones account for about 22% of the sample. Broader findings and caveats from the paper: The ex vivo response was dominated by HLA-C-restricted CMV-specific TCR beta clonotypes, which also provided the single most frequent clonotype in two of eight donors. Carriers of CMV infection plus the relevant HLA type were discriminated by the cumulative frequency of public TCR beta family members in the study cohort and in an independent roughly 370-donor cohort.

This clonotype has ten or more counts. It has no known antigen specificity. Per-nucleotide qualities are absent, and no much larger clonotype sits a single base away. V is pared back by 2 bases and J by 5 bases, with 12 bases lying between the germline termini. Looking up the germline V gene (reference sequence) yields CDR1 SEHNR and CDR2 FQNEAQ. The CDR3 contains 15 residues, cysteine and phenylalanine counted. Solely the CDR3 DNA is kept, with 45 bases framed from the first base. Sequencing input: PBMCs. In this chain, TRBV7-9 is recombined with TRBJ2-2; there is no confident call for the D gene. The clonotype comes from a human donor in good health (CMV status not recorded). Some clones in this sample may be carry-over from other donors' samples. The CDR3 corresponds to CASSLYGSSTGELFF. The DNA reads as follows: TGTGCCAGCAGCTTATACGGATCTTCAACCGGGGAGCTGTTTTTT.